This T cell receptor beta chain was recorded in a study of shared clonotypes between healthy human individuals. Looking at the study overall: Per donor, CD8 memory used one plate, CD8 naive used two, CD4 memory used three and CD4 naive used three. Findings and limits, study-wide: Rarefaction revealed incomplete sorted-subset sequencing despite large depth.

Researchers partitioned CD4+ cells into CD45RA+ naive and CD45RA-negative memory subsets. TCRdb's copy holds only in-frame clones and misses some; the assay was immunoSEQ multiplex PCR. Found here are 1,100,000 or so clones, around 82% of them singletons; the top ten hold roughly 0.56%. This clone was recorded once. Its target is unknown. The TCR comes from a man between 18 and 35 years old in good health. Some clones in this sample may be carry-over from other donors' samples. Sample: memory CD4+ T cells from PBMCs. As for subset: CD45RA-negative fraction.

The CDR3: CASSLSSGKPYEQYF. Here the CDR3 DNA reads TGTGCCAGCTCACTCTCTAGCGGTAAACCCTACGAGCAGTACTTC. The chain links TRBV18 to TRBJ2-7, with 7 positions matching TRBD2. Germline loops: CDR1 KGHSH, CDR2 LQKENI. CDR3 length: 15 amino acids. With 4 bases clipped from V and 2 bases from J, the junction kept 8 bases outside the gene matches.